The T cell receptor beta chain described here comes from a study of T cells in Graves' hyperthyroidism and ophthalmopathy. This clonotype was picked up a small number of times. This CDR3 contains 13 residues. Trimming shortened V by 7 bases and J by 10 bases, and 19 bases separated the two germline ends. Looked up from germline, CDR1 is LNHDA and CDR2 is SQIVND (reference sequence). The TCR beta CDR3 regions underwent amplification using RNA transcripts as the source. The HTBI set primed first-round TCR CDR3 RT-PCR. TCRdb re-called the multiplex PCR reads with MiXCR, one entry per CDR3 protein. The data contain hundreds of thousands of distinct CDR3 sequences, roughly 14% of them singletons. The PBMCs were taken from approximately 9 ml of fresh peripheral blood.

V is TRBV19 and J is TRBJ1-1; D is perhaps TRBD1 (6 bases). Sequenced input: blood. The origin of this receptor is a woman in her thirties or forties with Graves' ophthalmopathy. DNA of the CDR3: TGTGCCAGTACCCAGGGGCTAACCAGCGGAGCTTTCTTT. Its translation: CASTQGLTSGAFF.